The 12 T cell receptor beta chains below all came from one sample that was sequenced in a study of cytomegalovirus exposure and HLA in healthy donors. Produced via immunoSEQ multiplex PCR; TCRdb's table is partial and in-frame only. The data show about 56,000 clones, 93% seen once. The specimen sequenced was PBMCs. The receptors derive from a woman aged 18-29 years in good health and CMV-seropositive.

The V gene is TRBV7-9, the J gene TRBJ2-7, with 7 bases lining up with TRBD2. Germline trimming cut 3 bases from V and 5 bases from J; bases unmatched to any gene: 7. The CDR3 spans 14 residues. CDR1 and CDR2 (germline): SEHNR, FQNEAQ (reference sequence). The DNA of the CDR3 is TGTGCCAGCAGCTTCGACAGCGGGGTACACGAGCAGTACTTC. The encoded protein is CASSFDSGVHEQYF.

This clone is a singleton in its sample. The chain links TRBV19 to TRBJ1-6, with 7 bases matching TRBD1. V was pared by 8 bases and J by 2 bases, with 9 bases of the junction left unmatched. Germline V gene lookup returns CDR1 LNHDA and CDR2 SQIVND (reference sequence). This CDR3 contains 16 residues. The CDR3 nucleotides read TGTGCCAGTCTCCTCCCGGACAGGACCTATAATTCACCCCTCCACTTT. Its translation: CASLLPDRTYNSPLHF.

The chain uses TRBV11-2 and TRBJ1-1; TRBD1 aligns across 7 bases. J gave up 6 bases and V 5 bases, and 18 bases lay outside the gene matches. The CDR3 totals 17 residues. Looked up from germline, CDR1 is SGHAT and CDR2 is FQNNGV. CDR3 amino acids: CASSQRTGASPGAEAFF. The CDR3 bases are TGTGCCAGCAGCCAAAGGACAGGAGCCTCCCCTGGGGCTGAAGCTTTCTTT.

The CDR3 nucleotides read TGTGCCGTGGCACAGGGTAGAACTGAAGCTTTCTTT. This translates into CAVAQGRTEAFF. The V gene is TRBV10-3, the J gene TRBJ1-1, with TRBD1 as a possible D gene (6 bases). V was shortened by 11 bases and J by 5 bases, with 15 bases between the two germline ends. The CDR3 spans 12 residues. The germline V gene encodes CDR1 ENHRY and CDR2 SYGVKD.

This sequence joins TRBV28 and TRBJ1-6; D unclear. Trimming shortened V by 6 bases and J by 10 bases, and 37 bases separated the two germline ends. The CDR3 has 21 amino acids. Per the germline V gene, CDR1 is MDHEN and CDR2 is SYDVKM. CDR3 residues: CASSSRKRLRARPAEGSPLHF. CDR3 in DNA: TGTGCCAGCAGCTCGCGAAAGCGCCTACGCGCGAGACCTGCTGAAGGATCACCCCTCCACTTT.

The chain carries TRBV7-9 and TRBJ2-7, with D possibly TRBD2 on 5 matching bases. Germline V gene lookup returns CDR1 SEHNR and CDR2 FQNEAQ (reference sequence). V was clipped by 4 bases and J by 9 bases, with 13 bases between them. The CDR3 spans 12 residues. CDR3 DNA sequence: TGTGCCAGCAGCTCGAACGGGGATACGCAGTACTTC. Translating it yields CASSSNGDTQYF. The full variable domain, in which reference TRBV7-9 and TRBJ2-7 provide the parts outside the CDR3, is DTGVSQNPRHKITKRGQNVTFRCDPISEHNRLYWYRQTLGQGPEFLTYFQNEAQLEKSRLLSDRFSAERPKGSFSTLEIQRTEQGDSAMYLCASSSNGDTQYFGPGTRLTVT.

A single count supports this clone. The chain links TRBV6-5 to TRBJ1-4; D possibly corresponds to TRBD1 (6 bases). CDR1 MNHEY and CDR2 SVGAGI come from the germline V gene. The V gene lost 7 bases and the J gene lost 4 bases, with 16 bases spanning the gap. This CDR3 contains 15 residues. The CDR3 DNA reads as TGTGCCAGCAAGCTCCGGGACAACAGTAATGAAAAACTGTTTTTT. Amino acid sequence: CASKLRDNSNEKLFF.

The J gene is TRBJ2-3, the V gene TRBV4-1, with D perhaps TRBD1 (6 bases). The V and J ends lost 3 bases and 5 bases respectively, with 15 bases between them. CDR1 is MGHRA and CDR2 is YSYEKL in the germline V gene. The CDR3 is 15 residues long. CDR3 protein: CASSHLWGQLDTQYF. The CDR3 region has the DNA TGCGCCAGCAGCCACCTCTGGGGGCAGTTAGATACGCAGTATTTT.

V usage is TRBV27 and J usage is TRBJ1-1; D is unresolved. This CDR3 has 14 amino acids. With 0 bases removed from V and 1 base from J, the gap between germline ends came to 6 bases. CDR1 and CDR2 (germline): MNHEY, SMNVEV (reference sequence). The CDR3 nucleotides are TGTGCCAGCAGTTTATCGAGAGCGAACACTGAAGCTTTCTTT. Protein product: CASSLSRANTEAFF.

The chain couples TRBV27 to TRBJ2-3; 10 bases are a match to TRBD2. CDR1 is MNHEY and CDR2 is SMNVEV in the germline V gene (reference sequence). The CDR3 has 17 amino acids. Germline trimming cut 1 base from V and 4 bases from J; bases unmatched to any gene: 8. The CDR3 protein is CASSLWWTSGSSDTQYF. The CDR3 DNA sequence: TGTGCCAGCAGTTTATGGTGGACTAGCGGATCTTCAGATACGCAGTATTTT.

The chain is built from TRBV7-8 and TRBJ1-1, with TRBD1 matching over 8 bases. The CDR3 sequence is 15 residues long. J lost 0 bases, V lost 1 base, and 1 base had no gene match. Looked up from germline, CDR1 is SGHVS and CDR2 is FQNEAQ. CDR3 loop: CASSLVTGVNTEAFF. The CDR3 DNA reads TGTGCCAGCAGCTTAGTGACAGGGGTGAACACTGAAGCTTTCTTT.

V is TRBV27 and J is TRBJ1-2, with 10 nucleotides matching TRBD1. The CDR3 totals 17 residues. After removal of 2 bases from V and 2 bases from J, the junction contained 8 bases not matched to a gene. The germline CDR1 and CDR2 sequences are MNHEY and SMNVEV (reference sequence). The DNA for the CDR3 is TGTGCCAGCAGTTTAAAACCCGCGACAGGGGGCAACTATGGCTACACCTTC. It codes for CASSLKPATGGNYGYTF.